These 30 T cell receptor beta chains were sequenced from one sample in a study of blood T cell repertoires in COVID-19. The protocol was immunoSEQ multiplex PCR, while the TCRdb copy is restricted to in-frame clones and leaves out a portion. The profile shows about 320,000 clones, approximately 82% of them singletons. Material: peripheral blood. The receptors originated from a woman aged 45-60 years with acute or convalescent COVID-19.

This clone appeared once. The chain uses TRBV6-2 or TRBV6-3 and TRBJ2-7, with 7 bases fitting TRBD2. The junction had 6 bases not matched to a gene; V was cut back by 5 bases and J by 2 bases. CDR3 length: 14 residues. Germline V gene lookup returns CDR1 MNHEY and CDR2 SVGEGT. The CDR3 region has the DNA TGTGCCAGCAGTGGGCTAGCGGTCGCCTACGAGCAGTACTTC. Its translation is CASSGLAVAYEQYF.

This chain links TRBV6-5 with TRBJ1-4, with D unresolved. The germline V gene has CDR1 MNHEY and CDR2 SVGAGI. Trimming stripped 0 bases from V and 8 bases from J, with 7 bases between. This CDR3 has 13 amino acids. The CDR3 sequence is CASSYSAGEKLFF. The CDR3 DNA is TGTGCCAGCAGTTACTCGGCGGGAGAAAAACTGTTTTTT.

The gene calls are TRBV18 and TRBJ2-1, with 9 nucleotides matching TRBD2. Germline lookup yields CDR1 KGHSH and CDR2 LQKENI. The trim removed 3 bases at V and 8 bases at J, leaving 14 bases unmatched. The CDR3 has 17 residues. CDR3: CASSPARGRAAGDEQFF. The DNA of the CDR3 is TGTGCCAGCTCACCGGCGCGCGGGAGGGCCGCGGGTGATGAGCAGTTCTTC.

The CDR3 DNA is TGTGCCTGGAGTGTAACGGGACTAGCGGGAAATGAGCAGTTCTTC. This codes for CAWSVTGLAGNEQFF. The chain employs TRBV30 and TRBJ2-1; TRBD2 matches at 13 bases. J lost 7 bases, V lost 0 bases, and 3 bases had no gene match. The CDR3 runs 15 residues. Germline CDR1 reads GTSNPN; CDR2 reads SVGIG (reference sequence). The whole variable domain, remainder taken from reference TRBV30 and TRBJ2-1, is SQTIHQWPATLVQPVGSPLSLECTVEGTSNPNLYWYRQAAGRGLQLLFYSVGIGQISSEVPQNLSASRPQDRQFILSSKKLLLSDSGFYLCAWSVTGLAGNEQFFGPGTRLTVL.

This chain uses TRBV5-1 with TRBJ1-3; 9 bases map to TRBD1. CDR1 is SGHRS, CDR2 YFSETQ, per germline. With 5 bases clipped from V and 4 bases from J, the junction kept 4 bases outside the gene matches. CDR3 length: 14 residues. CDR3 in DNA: TGCGCCAGCAGAACAGGGGGCGCAGGAAACACCATATATTTT. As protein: CASRTGGAGNTIYF.

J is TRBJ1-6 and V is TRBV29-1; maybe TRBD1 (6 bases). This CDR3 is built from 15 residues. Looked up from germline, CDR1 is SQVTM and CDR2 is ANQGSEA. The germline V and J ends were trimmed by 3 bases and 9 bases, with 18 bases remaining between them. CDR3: CSVESKQGDSSPLHF. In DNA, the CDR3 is TGCAGCGTTGAGTCGAAACAGGGCGATAGTTCACCCCTCCACTTT.

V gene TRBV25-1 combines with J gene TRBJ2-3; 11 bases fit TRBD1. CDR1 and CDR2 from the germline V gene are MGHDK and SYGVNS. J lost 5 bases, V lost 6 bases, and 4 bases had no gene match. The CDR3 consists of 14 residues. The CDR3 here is CASSGTGGRDTQYF. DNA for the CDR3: TGTGCCAGCAGCGGGACAGGGGGGAGAGATACGCAGTATTTT.

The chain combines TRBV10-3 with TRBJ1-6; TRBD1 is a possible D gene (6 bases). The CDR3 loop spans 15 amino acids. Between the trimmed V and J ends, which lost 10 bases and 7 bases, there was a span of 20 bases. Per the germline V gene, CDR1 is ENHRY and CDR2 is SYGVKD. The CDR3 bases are TGTGCCACCCTATCTACAGGGTTAGGCAATTCACCCCTCCACTTT. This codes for CATLSTGLGNSPLHF.

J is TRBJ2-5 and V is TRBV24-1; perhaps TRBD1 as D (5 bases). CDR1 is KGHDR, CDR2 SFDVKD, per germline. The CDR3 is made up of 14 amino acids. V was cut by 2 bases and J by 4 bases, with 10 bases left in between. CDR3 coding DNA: TGTGCCACCAGTGATTCAGGGTTCTTAGAGACCCAGTACTTC. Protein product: CATSDSGFLETQYF.

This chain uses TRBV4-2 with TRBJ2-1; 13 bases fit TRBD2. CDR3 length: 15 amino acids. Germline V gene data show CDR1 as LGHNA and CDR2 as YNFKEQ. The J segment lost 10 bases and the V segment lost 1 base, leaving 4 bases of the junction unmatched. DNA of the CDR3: TGTGCCAGCAGCCAAGGGACTAGCGGGAGCGGCGAGCAGTTCTTC. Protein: CASSQGTSGSGEQFF.

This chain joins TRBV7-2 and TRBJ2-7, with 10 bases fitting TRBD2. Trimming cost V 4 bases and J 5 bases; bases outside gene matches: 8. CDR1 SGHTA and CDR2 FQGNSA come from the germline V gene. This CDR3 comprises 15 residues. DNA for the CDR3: TGTGCCAGCAGCTCTCCGGGACTAGCGAACGACGAGCAGTACTTC. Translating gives CASSSPGLANDEQYF.

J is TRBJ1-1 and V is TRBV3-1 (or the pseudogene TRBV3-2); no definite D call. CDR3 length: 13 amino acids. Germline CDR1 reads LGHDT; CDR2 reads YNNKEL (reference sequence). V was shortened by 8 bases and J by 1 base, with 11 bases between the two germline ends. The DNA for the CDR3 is TGTGCCAGCGGCCCCGCTAGGAACACTGAAGCTTTCTTT. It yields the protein CASGPARNTEAFF.

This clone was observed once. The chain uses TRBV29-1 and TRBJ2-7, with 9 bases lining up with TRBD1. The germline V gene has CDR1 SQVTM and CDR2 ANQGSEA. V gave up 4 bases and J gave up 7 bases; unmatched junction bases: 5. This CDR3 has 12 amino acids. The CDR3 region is CSVVQGAVEQYF. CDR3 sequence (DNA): TGCAGCGTTGTACAGGGGGCGGTGGAGCAGTACTTC.

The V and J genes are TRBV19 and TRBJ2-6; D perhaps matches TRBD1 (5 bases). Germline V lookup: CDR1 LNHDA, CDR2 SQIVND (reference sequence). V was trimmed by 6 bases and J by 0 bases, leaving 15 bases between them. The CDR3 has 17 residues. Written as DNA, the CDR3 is TGTGCCAGTAGAGATCAGGGTTCTTCCTCTGGGGCCAACGTCCTGACTTTC. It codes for CASRDQGSSSGANVLTF.

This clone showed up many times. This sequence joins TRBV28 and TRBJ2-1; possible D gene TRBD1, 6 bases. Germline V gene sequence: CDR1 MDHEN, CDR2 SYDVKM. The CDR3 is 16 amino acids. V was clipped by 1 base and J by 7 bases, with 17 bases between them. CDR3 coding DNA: TGTGCCAGCAGTTTATTGGGTACAGGGAAGTTTAATGAGCAGTTCTTC. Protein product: CASSLLGTGKFNEQFF. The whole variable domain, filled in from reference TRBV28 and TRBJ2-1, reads DVKVTQSSRYLVKRTGEKVFLECVQDMDHENMFWYRQDPGLGLRLIYFSYDVKMKEKGDIPEGYSVSREKKERFSLILESASTNQTSMYLCASSLLGTGKFNEQFFGPGTRLTVL.

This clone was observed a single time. CDR3 protein: CASSTLTSDLYNEQFF. The DNA of the CDR3 is TGTGCCAGTAGTACTTTGACTAGCGACCTCTACAATGAGCAGTTCTTC. The chain is built from TRBV19 and TRBJ2-1; 8 nucleotides agree with TRBD2. This CDR3 comprises 16 residues. Trimming removed 4 bases from V and 3 bases from J; junction bases left unmatched: 8. Germline V CDR1 and CDR2: LNHDA, SQIVND (reference sequence).

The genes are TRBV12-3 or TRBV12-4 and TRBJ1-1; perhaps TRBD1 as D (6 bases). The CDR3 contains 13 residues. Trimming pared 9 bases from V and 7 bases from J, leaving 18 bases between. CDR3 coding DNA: TGTGCCAGTACCAGGGGTTGGGGGAGTGAAGCTTTCTTT. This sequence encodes CASTRGWGSEAFF.

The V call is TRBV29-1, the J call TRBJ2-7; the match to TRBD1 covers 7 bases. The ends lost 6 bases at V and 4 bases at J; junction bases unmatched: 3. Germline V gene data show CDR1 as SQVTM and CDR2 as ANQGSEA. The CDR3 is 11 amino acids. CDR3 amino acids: CSVGTVYEQYV. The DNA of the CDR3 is TGCAGCGTCGGGACAGTTTACGAGCAGTACGTC.

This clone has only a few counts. The CDR3 protein is CAISAGTGTYEQYV. The CDR3 DNA reads TGTGCCATCAGCGCAGGGACAGGCACCTACGAGCAGTACGTC. V gene TRBV10-3 combines with J gene TRBJ2-7; 8 bases fit TRBD1. Germline lookup yields CDR1 ENHRY and CDR2 SYGVKD. The junction had 6 bases not matched to a gene; V was cut back by 6 bases and J by 2 bases. The CDR3 is 14 amino acids.

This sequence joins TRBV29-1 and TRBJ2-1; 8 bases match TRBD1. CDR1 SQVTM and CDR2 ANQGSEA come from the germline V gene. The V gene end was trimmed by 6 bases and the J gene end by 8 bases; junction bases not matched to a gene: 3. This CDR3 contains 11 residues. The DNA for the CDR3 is TGCAGCGTGGCAGGGGGCCATGAGCAGTTCTTC. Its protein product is CSVAGGHEQFF.

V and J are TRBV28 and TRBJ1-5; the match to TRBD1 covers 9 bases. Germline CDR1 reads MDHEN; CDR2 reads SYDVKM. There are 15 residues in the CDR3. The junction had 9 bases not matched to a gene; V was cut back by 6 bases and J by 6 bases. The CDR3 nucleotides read TGTGCCAGCAGAACGGGACAGGGTTTTAGTCAGCCCCAGCATTTT. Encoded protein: CASRTGQGFSQPQHF.

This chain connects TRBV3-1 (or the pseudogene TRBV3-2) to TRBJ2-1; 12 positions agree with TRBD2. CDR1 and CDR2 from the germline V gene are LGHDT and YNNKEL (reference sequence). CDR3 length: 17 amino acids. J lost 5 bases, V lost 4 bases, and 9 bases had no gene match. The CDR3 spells CASSRQPTSGSNNEQFF. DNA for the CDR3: TGTGCCAGCAGCCGGCAACCGACTAGCGGGAGTAACAATGAGCAGTTCTTC.

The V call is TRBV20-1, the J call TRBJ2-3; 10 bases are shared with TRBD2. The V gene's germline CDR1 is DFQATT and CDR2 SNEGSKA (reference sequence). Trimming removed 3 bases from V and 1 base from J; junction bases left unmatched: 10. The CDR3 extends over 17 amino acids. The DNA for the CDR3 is TGCAGTGCTAGTTTGCCTAGCGGGAGCGAGGGCACAGATACGCAGTATTTT. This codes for CSASLPSGSEGTDTQYF.

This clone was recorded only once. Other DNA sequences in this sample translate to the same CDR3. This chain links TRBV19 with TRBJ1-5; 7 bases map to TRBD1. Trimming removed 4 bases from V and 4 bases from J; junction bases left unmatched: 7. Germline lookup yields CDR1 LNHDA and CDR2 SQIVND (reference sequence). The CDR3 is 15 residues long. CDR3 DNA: TGTGCCAGTAGTACCCGGGACAGAGGGAATCAGCCCCAGCATTTT. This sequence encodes CASSTRDRGNQPQHF.

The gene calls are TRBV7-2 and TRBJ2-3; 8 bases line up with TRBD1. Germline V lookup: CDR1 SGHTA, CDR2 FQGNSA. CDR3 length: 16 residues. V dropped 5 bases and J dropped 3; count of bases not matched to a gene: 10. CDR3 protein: CASSNPGQALTDTQYF. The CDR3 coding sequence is TGTGCCAGCAGCAACCCGGGACAGGCGCTTACAGATACGCAGTATTTT.

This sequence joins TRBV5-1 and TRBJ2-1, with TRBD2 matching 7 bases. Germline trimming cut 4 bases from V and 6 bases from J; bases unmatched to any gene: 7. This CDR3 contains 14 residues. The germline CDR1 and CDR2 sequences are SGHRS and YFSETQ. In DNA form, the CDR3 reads TGCGCCAGCAGCCGGGACTGGGAGGGCAATGAGCAGTTCTTC. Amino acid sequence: CASSRDWEGNEQFF.

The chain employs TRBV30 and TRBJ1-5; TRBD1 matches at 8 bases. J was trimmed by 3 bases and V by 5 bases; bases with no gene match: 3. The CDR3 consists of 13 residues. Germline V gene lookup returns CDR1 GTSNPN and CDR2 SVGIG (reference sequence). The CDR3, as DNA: TGTGCCTGGTCGGACAGGGACAATCAGCCCCAGCATTTT. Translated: CAWSDRDNQPQHF.

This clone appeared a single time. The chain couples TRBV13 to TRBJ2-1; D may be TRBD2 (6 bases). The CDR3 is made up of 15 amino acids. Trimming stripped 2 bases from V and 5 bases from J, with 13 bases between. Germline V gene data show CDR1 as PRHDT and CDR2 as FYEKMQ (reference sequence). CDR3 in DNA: TGTGCCAGCAGCTTATGGTGGGGGGACCACAATGAGCAGTTCTTC. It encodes CASSLWWGDHNEQFF.

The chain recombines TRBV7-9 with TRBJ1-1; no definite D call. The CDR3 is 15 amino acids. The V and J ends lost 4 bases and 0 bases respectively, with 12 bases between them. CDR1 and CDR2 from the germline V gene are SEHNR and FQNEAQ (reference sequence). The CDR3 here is CASSSTTRVNTEAFF. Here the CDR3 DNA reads TGTGCCAGCAGCTCTACGACCCGGGTGAACACTGAAGCTTTCTTT.

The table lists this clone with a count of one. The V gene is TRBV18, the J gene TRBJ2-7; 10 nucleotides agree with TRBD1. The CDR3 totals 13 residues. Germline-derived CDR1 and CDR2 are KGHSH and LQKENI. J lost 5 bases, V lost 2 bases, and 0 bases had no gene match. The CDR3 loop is CASSPGTGDEQYV. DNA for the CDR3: TGTGCCAGCTCACCAGGGACAGGGGACGAGCAGTACGTC.